This T cell receptor beta chain comes out of a study of follicular helper T cells after annual influenza vaccination. Findings and limits, study-wide: Successive annual vaccinations recalled a recurrent oligoclonal ICOS+CD38+ cTfh response with influenza-specific clonotypes.

Repertoires were generated with immunoSEQ multiplex PCR, while TCRdb's copy carries only in-frame clones and drops some. Here the sample spans thousands of clones, roughly 85% being singletons. Time point reported: 2014-2015 season, 7 days after vaccination. Excluded were substance abuse, HIV/AIDS, active cancer, immunomodulatory drugs and active illness. The CDR3 is 17 amino acids. The germline V gene has CDR1 SGHVS and CDR2 FQNEAQ. After removal of 1 base from V and 2 bases from J, the junction contained 6 bases not matched to a gene. Points on this clone: Its specificity is unknown.

The source of this sequence is an adult who received the influenza vaccine. Sequencing used CXCR5+ CD38- circulating T follicular helper cells from blood, obtained 7 days after influenza vaccination. Subset defined: circulating Tfh, non-naive CD4+CXCR5+PD-1+ (ICOS+CD38+ or ICOS-CD38-). J is TRBJ2-5 and V is TRBV7-8, with TRBD2 matching over 11 bases. CDR3 sequence reads: CASSLGVLAGGQETQYF. CDR3 bases: TGTGCCAGCAGCTTAGGGGTCTTAGCGGGGGGGCAAGAGACCCAGTACTTC.